This TCR beta chain originates from a study of T cell responses to AZD1222 COVID-19 vaccine. Study-wide points: Spike regions recognized by vaccine-associated CD4 TCRs spanned the protein, led by 160-218 and 743-854. Most donors were white British and more were female, and clonal diversity was possibly underestimated. Nearly half of unique spike-specific TCRs reportedly avoided B.1.351 and B.1.1.7 mutated regions. Among AZD1222 vaccinees, only six or seven were seropositive at baseline.

Clones were read by immunoSEQ multiplex PCR, and TCRdb kept only the in-frame ones, dropping some. Altogether 150,000 to 200,000 clones are present, around 86% being singletons, with the ten largest covering 2.5% to 3%. Germline-derived CDR1 and CDR2 are SGHAT and FQDESV (reference sequence). V dropped 5 bases and J dropped 4; count of bases not matched to a gene: 10. This CDR3 is built from 15 residues. Of note for this clone: Its antigen is not identified.

The clonotype originates from an adult in good health. The material sequenced was peripheral blood, taken on day 0 of MenACWY control vaccination. The chain joins TRBV11-1 to TRBJ2-7; TRBD1 matches at 8 bases. The CDR3 nucleotides read TGTGCCAGCAGCCCCCCGGACAGGGAGGCTTACGAGCAGTACTTC. Translation: CASSPPDREAYEQYF.